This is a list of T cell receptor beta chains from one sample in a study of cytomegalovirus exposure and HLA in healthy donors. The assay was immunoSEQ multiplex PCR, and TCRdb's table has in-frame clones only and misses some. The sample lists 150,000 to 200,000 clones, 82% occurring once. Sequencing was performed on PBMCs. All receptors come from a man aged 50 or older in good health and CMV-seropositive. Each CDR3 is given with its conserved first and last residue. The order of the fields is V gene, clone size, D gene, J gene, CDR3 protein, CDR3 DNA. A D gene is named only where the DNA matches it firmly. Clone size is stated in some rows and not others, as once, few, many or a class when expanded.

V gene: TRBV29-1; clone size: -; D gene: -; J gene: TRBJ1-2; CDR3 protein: CSVEGRGGDYGYTF; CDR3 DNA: TGCAGCGTTGAGGGGCGGGGAGGGGACTATGGCTACACCTTC
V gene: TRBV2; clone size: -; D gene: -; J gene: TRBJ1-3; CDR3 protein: CASGWANSAPQLPYPIYF; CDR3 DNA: TGTGCCAGCGGGTGGGCTAATTCAGCACCCCAACTTCCTTACCCCATATATTTT
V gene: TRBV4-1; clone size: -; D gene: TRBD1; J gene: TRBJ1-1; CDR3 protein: CASSQARDRLNTEAFF; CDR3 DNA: TGCGCCAGCAGCCAGGCCCGGGACAGATTGAACACTGAAGCTTTCTTT
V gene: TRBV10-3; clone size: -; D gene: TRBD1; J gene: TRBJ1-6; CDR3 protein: CAIKTGDNSPLHF; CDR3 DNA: TGTGCCATCAAGACAGGGGATAATTCACCCCTCCACTTT
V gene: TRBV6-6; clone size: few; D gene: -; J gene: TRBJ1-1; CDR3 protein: CASSYNEDLEGAFF; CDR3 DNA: TGTGCCAGCAGTTACAATGAGGATCTTGAGGGAGCTTTCTTT
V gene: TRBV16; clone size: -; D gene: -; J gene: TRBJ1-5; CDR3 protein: CASSQTTGYQPQHF; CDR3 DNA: TGTGCCAGCAGCCAAACGACAGGATATCAGCCCCAGCATTTT
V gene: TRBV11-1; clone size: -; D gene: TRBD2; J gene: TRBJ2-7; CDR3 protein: CASRPSTSGVNHEQYF; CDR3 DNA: TGTGCCAGCAGACCATCAACTAGCGGTGTGAACCACGAGCAGTACTTC
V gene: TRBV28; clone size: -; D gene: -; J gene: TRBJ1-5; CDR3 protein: CASSIDSSQPQHF; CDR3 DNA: TGTGCCAGCAGTATAGACTCCTCCCAGCCCCAGCATTTT
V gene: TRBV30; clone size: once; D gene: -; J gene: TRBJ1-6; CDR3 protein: CAWMSTGFFSPLHF; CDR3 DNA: TGTGCCTGGATGTCGACGGGATTCTTTTCACCCCTCCACTTT
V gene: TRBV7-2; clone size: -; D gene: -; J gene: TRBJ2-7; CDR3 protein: CASREGPSYEQYF; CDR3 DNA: TGTGCCAGCAGAGAGGGCCCTTCCTACGAGCAGTACTTC
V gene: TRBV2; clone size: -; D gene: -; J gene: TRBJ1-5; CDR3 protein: CASSVEGGFLSNQPQHF; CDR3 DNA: TGTGCCAGCAGTGTAGAGGGGGGGTTTCTTAGCAATCAGCCCCAGCATTTT
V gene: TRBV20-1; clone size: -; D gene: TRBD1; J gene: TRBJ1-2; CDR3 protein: CSARVDRAVTF; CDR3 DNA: TGCAGTGCTAGAGTAGACAGGGCGGTCACCTTC
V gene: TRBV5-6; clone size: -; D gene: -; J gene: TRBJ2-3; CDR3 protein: CASSRVDAGDTQYF; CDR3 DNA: TGTGCCAGCAGCCGTGTTGACGCAGGAGATACGCAGTATTTT
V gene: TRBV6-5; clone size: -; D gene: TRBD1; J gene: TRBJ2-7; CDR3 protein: CATSRDRKREQYF; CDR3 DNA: TGTGCCACCTCCCGGGACAGGAAACGCGAGCAGTACTTC
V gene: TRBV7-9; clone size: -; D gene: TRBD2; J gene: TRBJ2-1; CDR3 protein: CASSLGVAGYNEQFF; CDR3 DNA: TGTGCCAGCAGCTTAGGGGTAGCGGGGTACAATGAGCAGTTCTTC
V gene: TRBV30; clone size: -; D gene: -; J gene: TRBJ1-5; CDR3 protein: CAWSTSFNQPQHF; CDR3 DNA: TGTGCCTGGAGTACTAGCTTCAATCAGCCCCAGCATTTT
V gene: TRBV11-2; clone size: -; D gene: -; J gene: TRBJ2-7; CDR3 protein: CASSPRTVAYEQYF; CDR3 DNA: TGTGCCAGCAGCCCCAGGACAGTTGCCTACGAGCAGTACTTC
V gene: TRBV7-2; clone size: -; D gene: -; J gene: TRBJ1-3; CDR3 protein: CASSFQGNTIYF; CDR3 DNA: TGTGCCAGCAGCTTCCAGGGCAACACCATATATTTT
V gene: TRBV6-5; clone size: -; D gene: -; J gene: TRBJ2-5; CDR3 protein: CASSVALQETQYF; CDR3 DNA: TGTGCCAGCAGTGTTGCGCTCCAAGAGACCCAGTACTTC
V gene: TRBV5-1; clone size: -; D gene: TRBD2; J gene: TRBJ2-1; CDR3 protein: CASSLKTSGGYNEQFF; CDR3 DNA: TGCGCCAGCAGCCTTAAGACTAGCGGGGGGTACAATGAGCAGTTCTTC
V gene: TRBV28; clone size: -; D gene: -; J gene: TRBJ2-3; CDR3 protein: CASRSPDSDTQYF; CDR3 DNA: TGTGCCAGCCGTTCCCCAGACTCCGATACGCAGTATTTT
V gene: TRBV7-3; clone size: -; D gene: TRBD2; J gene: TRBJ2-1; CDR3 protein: CASSLTASGRSNEQFF; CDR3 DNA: TGTGCCAGCAGCTTAACGGCTAGCGGGAGATCCAATGAGCAGTTCTTC
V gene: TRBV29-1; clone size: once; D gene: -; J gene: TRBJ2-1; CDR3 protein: CSVVHGSGQFF; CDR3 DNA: TGCAGCGTTGTCCACGGGTCTGGCCAGTTCTTC
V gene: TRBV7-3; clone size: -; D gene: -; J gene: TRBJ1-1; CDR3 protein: CASSPYDGENTEAFF; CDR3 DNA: TGTGCCAGCAGCCCTTACGACGGGGAGAACACTGAAGCTTTCTTT
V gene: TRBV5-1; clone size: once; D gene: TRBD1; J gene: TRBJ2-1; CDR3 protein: CASSLTGTGYNEQFF; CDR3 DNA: TGCGCCAGCAGCTTGACCGGGACAGGCTACAATGAGCAGTTCTTC
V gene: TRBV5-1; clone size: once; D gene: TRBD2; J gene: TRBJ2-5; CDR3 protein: CASSLTRGGETQYF; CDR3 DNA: TGCGCCAGCAGCTTGACTCGGGGGGGAGAGACCCAGTACTTC
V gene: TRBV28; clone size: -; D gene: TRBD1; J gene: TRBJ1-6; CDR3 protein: CASSQTGALSHLHF; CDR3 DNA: TGTGCCAGCAGCCAGACAGGGGCCCTATCGCACCTCCACTTT
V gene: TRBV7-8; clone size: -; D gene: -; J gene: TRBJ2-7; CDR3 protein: CASSLEDRYYEQYF; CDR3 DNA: TGTGCCAGCAGCTTAGAGGACAGATACTACGAGCAGTACTTC
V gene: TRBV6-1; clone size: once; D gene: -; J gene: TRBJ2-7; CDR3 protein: CASRTSLKQYF; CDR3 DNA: TGTGCCAGCAGGACTAGTCTCAAGCAGTACTTC
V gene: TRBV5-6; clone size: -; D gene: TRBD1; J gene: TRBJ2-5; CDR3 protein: CASSLGTGGGHQETQYF; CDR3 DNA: TGTGCCAGCAGCTTGGGAACAGGGGGCGGTCACCAAGAGACCCAGTACTTC
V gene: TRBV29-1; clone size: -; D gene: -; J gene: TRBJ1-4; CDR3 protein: CSVEEGAGKLFF; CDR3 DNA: TGCAGCGTTGAAGAGGGGGCCGGAAAACTGTTTTTT
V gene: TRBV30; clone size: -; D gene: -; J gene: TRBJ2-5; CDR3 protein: CAWSLGGASLETQYF; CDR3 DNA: TGTGCCTGGAGCCTGGGGGGGGCCTCATTAGAGACCCAGTACTTC
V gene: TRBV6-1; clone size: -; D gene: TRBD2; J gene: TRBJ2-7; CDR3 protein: CASSGGTSGESSYEQYF; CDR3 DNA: TGTGCCAGCAGTGGAGGGACTAGCGGGGAAAGCTCCTACGAGCAGTACTTC
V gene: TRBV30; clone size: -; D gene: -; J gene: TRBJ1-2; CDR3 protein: CAWSVQRSAGYTF; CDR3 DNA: TGTGCCTGGAGTGTACAACGAAGTGCTGGCTACACCTTC
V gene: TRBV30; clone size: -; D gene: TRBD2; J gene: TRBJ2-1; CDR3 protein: CAWSVTLGEGEQFF; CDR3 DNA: TGTGCCTGGAGTGTGACACTAGGGGAGGGTGAGCAGTTCTTC
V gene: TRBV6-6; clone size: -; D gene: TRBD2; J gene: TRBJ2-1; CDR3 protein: CASRLAASDEQFF; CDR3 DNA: TGTGCCAGTAGACTAGCGGCCTCGGACGAGCAGTTCTTC
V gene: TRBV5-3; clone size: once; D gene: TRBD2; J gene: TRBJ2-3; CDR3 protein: CARSLESKRGPTDTQYF; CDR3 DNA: TGTGCCAGAAGCTTGGAAAGCAAGCGGGGACCCACAGATACGCAGTATTTT
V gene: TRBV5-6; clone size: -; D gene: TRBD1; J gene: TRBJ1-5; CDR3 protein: CASSLAGQVAQPQHF; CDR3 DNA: TGTGCCAGCAGCTTGGCGGGACAGGTGGCTCAGCCCCAGCATTTT
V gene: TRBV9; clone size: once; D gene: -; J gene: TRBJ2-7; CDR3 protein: CASSVSTRGYEQYF; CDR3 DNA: TGTGCCAGCAGCGTAAGCACTCGCGGCTACGAGCAGTACTTC
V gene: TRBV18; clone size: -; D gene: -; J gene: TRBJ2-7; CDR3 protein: CASSRESRYEQYF; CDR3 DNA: TGTGCCAGCTCACGGGAGTCGCGCTACGAGCAGTACTTC
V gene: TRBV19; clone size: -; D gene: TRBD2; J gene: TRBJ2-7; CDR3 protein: CASSIGSGSTYEQYF; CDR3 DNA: TGTGCCAGTAGTATAGGCAGCGGGAGCACCTACGAGCAGTACTTC
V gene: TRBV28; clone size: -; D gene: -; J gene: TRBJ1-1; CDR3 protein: CASSLSLGGNTEAFF; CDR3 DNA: TGTGCCAGCAGTTTATCTTTGGGGGGGAACACTGAAGCTTTCTTT
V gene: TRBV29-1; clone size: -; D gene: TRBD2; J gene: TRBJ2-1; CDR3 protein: CSAAGVRYNEQFF; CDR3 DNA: TGCAGCGCAGCGGGAGTAAGGTACAATGAGCAGTTCTTC
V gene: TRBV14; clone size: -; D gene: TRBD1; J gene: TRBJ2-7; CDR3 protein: CASSQDAWTGGSYEQYF; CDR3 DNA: TGTGCCAGCAGCCAAGATGCTTGGACAGGGGGCAGTTACGAGCAGTACTTC
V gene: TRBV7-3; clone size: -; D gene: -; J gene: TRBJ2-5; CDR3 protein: CASSFGGAQETQYF; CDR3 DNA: TGTGCCAGCAGCTTTGGCGGTGCCCAAGAGACCCAGTACTTC
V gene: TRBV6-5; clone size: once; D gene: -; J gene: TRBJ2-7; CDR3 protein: CASSYKTPIGEQYF; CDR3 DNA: TGTGCCAGCAGTTACAAGACTCCCATTGGCGAGCAGTACTTC
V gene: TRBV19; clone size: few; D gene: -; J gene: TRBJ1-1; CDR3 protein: CASKRELDTEAFF; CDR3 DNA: TGTGCCAGTAAAAGGGAGCTGGACACTGAAGCTTTCTTT
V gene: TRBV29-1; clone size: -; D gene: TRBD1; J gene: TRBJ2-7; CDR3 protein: CSVATGGAYEQYF; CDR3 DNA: TGCAGCGTTGCGACAGGGGGGGCCTACGAGCAGTACTTC
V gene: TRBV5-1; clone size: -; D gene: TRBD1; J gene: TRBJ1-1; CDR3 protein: CASSLYRGGTEAFF; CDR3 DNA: TGCGCCAGCAGCTTGTACAGGGGTGGCACTGAAGCTTTCTTT